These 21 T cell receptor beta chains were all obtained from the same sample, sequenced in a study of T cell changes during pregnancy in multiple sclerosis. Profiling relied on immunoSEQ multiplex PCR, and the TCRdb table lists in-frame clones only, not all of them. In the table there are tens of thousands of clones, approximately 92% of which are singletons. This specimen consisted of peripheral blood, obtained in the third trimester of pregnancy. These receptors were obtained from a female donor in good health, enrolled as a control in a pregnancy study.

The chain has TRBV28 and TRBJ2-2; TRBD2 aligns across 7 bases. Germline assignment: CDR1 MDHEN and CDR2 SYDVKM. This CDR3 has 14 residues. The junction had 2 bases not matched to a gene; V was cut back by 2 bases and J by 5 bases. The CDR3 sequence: CASSLAGDTGELFF. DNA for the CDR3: TGTGCCAGCAGTTTAGCGGGAGATACCGGGGAGCTGTTTTTT.

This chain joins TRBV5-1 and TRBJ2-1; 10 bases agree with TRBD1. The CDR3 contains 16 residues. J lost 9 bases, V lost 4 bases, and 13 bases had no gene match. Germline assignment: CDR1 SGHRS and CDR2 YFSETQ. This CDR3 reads CASSTTPGTGVTEQFF. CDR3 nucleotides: TGCGCCAGCAGCACCACCCCCGGGACAGGGGTAACTGAGCAGTTCTTC.

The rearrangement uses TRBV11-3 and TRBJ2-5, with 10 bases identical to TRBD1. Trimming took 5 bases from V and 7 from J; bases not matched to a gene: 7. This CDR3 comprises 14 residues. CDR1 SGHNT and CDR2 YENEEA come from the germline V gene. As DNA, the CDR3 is TGTGCCAGCAGCATCGGGACAGGGGACGCGACCCAGTACTTC. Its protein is CASSIGTGDATQYF.

CDR3 bases: TGTGCCAGCAGACCAGGGACAGGGGGCTTAGTGGCTTTCTTT. Translation: CASRPGTGGLVAFF. The chain employs TRBV28 and TRBJ1-1, with 12 bases lining up with TRBD1. The V gene end was trimmed by 6 bases and the J gene end by 11 bases; junction bases not matched to a gene: 10. The CDR3 covers 14 residues. Germline V CDR1 and CDR2: MDHEN, SYDVKM.

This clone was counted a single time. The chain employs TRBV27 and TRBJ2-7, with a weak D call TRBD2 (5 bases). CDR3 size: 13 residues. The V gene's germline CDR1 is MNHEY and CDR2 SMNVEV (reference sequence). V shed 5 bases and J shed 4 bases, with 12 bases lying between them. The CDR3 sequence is CASSRATGYEQYF. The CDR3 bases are TGTGCCAGCAGTCGGGCGACGGGGTACGAGCAGTACTTC.

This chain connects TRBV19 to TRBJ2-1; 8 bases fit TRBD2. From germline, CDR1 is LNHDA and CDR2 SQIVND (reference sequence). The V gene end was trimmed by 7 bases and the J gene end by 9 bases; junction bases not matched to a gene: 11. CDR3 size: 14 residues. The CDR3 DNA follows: TGTGCCAGTAACCCGGGAGGGAGGGTTGGTGAGCAGTTCTTC. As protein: CASNPGGRVGEQFF.

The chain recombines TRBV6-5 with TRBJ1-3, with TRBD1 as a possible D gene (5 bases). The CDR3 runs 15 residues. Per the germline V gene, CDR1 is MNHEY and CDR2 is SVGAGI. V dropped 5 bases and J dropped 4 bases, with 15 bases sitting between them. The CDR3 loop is CASSNQGRGGNTIYF. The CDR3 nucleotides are TGTGCCAGCAGTAACCAGGGTAGAGGAGGAAACACCATATATTTT.

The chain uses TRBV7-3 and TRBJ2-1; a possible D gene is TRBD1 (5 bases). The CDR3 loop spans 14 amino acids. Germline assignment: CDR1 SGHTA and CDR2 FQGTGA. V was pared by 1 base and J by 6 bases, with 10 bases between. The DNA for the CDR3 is TGTGCCAGCAGCTTAATGTGGACAAGCAATGAGCAGTTCTTC. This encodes CASSLMWTSNEQFF.

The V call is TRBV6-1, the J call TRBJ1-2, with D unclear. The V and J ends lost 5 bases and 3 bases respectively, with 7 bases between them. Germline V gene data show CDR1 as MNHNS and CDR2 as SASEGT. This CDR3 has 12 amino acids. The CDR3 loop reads CASSLRDYGYTF. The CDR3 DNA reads TGTGCCAGCAGTCTCCGGGACTATGGCTACACCTTC.

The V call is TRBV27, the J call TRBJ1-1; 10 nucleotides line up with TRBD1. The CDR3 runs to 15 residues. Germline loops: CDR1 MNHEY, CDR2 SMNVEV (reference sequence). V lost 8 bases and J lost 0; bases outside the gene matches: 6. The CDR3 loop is CASRWGTGVNTEAFF. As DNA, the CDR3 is TGTGCCAGCCGATGGGGGACAGGGGTGAACACTGAAGCTTTCTTT.

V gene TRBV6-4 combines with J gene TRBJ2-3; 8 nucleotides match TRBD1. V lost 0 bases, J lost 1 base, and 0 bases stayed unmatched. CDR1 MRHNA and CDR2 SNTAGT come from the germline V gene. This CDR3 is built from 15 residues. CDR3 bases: TGTGCCAGCAGTGACTCGGGACAGGGCACAGATACGCAGTATTTT. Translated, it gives CASSDSGQGTDTQYF.

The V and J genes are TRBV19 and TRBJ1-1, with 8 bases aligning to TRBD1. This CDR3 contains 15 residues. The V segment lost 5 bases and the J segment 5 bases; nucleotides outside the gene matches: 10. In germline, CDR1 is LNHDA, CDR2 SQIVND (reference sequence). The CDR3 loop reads CASSFRTGLFTEAFF. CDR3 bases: TGTGCCAGTAGTTTTCGGACAGGGCTTTTTACTGAAGCTTTCTTT.

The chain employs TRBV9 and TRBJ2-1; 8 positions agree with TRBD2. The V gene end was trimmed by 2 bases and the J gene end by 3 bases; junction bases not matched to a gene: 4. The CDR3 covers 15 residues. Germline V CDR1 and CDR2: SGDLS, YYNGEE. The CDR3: CASSVTGGYYNEQFF. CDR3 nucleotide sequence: TGTGCCAGCAGCGTGACGGGGGGGTACTACAATGAGCAGTTCTTC.

Here the CDR3 DNA reads TGCGCCAGCAGCTTGGGGACAGGGGGGGAGACCCAGTACTTC. As protein: CASSLGTGGETQYF. The J gene is TRBJ2-5, the V gene TRBV5-1, with 10 nucleotides matching TRBD1. The CDR3 loop spans 14 amino acids. Unmatched junction bases numbered 1, after V lost 0 bases and J lost 5 bases. The germline gives CDR1 SGHRS, CDR2 YFSETQ.

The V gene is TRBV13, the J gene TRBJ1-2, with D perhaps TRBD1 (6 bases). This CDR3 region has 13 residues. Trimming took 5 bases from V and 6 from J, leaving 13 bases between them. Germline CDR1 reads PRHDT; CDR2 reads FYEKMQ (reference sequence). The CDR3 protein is CASSRYRADGYTF. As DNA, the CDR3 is TGTGCCAGCAGCCGGTACAGGGCGGATGGCTACACCTTC.

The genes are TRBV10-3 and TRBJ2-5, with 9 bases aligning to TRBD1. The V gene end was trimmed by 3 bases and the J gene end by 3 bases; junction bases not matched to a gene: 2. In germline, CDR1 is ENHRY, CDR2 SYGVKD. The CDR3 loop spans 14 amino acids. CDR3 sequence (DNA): TGTGCCATCAGTGATGACAGGGGGGAAGAGACCCAGTACTTC. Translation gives CAISDDRGEETQYF.

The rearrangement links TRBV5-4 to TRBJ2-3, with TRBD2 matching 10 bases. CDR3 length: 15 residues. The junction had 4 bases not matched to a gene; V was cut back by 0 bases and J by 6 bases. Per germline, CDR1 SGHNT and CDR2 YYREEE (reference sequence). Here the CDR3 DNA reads TGTGCCAGCAGCTTGGGACTAGCGGGCTCCGATACGCAGTATTTT. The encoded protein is CASSLGLAGSDTQYF.

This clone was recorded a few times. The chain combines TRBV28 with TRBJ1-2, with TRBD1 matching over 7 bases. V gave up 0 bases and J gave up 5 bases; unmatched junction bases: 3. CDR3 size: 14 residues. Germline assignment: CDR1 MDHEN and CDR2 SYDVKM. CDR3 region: CASSLWGQSYGYTF. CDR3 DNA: TGTGCCAGCAGTTTATGGGGACAGTCTTATGGCTACACCTTC.

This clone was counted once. DNA of the CDR3: TGCGCCAGCAGCCCGCAGGGGGCCGGGGAGACCCAGTACTTC. Its translation: CASSPQGAGETQYF. The chain employs TRBV5-1 and TRBJ2-5; 8 bases fit TRBD1. The ends lost 4 bases at V and 5 bases at J; junction bases unmatched: 7. The CDR3 length is 14 residues. Germline values: CDR1 SGHRS, CDR2 YFSETQ.

The CDR3 spells CSVDTGGDYEQYF. CDR3 sequence (DNA): TGCAGCGTTGACACGGGGGGGGATTACGAGCAGTACTTC. This chain joins TRBV29-1 and TRBJ2-7; 8 nucleotides line up with TRBD2. The length of the CDR3 is 13 residues. V lost 3 bases, J lost 4 bases, and 5 bases stayed unmatched. Per the germline V gene, CDR1 is SQVTM and CDR2 is ANQGSEA.

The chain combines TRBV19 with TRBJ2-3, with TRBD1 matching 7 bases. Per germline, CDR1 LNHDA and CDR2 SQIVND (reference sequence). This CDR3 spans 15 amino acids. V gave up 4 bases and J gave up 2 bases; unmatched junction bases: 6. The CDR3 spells CASSSRQGNTDTQYF. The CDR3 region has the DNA TGTGCCAGTAGTAGTAGACAGGGAAACACAGATACGCAGTATTTT.